Listed here are 21 T cell receptor beta chains from one sample, sequenced in a study of post-analysis software for immune sequencing data. Study-wide results and limits: In patients, about five TRBV segments were more frequent than in controls, with TRBV5-6, TRBV5-1 and TRBV20-1 among them.

No antigen has been identified for these receptors. Unique molecular identifiers were carried by the TCR beta cDNA libraries. TCRdb re-called the PCR reads through MiXCR, storing one row per CDR3 protein. The sample includes about 190,000 distinct CDR3 sequences, approximately 29% of them seen just once. Material: blood. The receptors come from a girl aged 2-17 years with multiple sclerosis.

This sequence joins TRBV9 and TRBJ2-7; D tentatively reads TRBD1 or TRBD2 (5 bases each). The ends were cut back, 0 bases at V and 1 base at J, with 11 bases in the middle. Germline assignment: CDR1 SGDLS and CDR2 YYNGEE. This CDR3 has 15 residues. The CDR3 coding sequence is TGTGCCAGCAGCGTAGAGGGGAGTAGGTCCTACGAGCAGTACTTC. Translation: CASSVEGSRSYEQYF.

V and J are TRBV15 and TRBJ1-1; D is ambiguous. V lost 0 bases and J 4 bases, leaving 15 bases between the germline ends. Germline assignment: CDR1 LNHNV and CDR2 YYDKDF (reference sequence). The CDR3 has 16 amino acids. The CDR3 DNA is TGTGCCACCAGCAGAGATCGAGGTAGGGTGGGCACTGAAGCTTTCTTT. It translates to CATSRDRGRVGTEAFF.

V gene TRBV18 combines with J gene TRBJ1-1, with TRBD1 matching over 7 bases. Trimming took 0 bases from V and 4 from J; bases not matched to a gene: 5. Germline V CDR1 and CDR2: KGHSH, LQKENI. This CDR3 has 15 residues. CDR3 sequence reads: CASSPPRGQGTEAFF. The CDR3 DNA reads as TGTGCCAGCTCACCACCTAGGGGGCAAGGCACTGAAGCTTTCTTT.

This clonotype was found many times. V gene TRBV5-1 combines with J gene TRBJ2-1, with 11 bases identical to TRBD2. This CDR3 comprises 16 residues. J lost 6 bases, V lost 1 base, and 6 bases had no gene match. Germline-derived CDR1 and CDR2 are SGHRS and YFSETQ. CDR3 region: CASSLKLAGGRNEQFF. CDR3 DNA: TGCGCCAGCAGCTTGAAGCTAGCGGGAGGACGCAATGAGCAGTTCTTC. Looking up the rest from reference TRBV5-1 and TRBJ2-1 gives the full variable domain: KAGVTQTPRYLIKTRGQQVTLSCSPISGHRSVSWYQQTPGQGLQFLFEYFSETQRNKGNFPGRFSGRQFSNSRSEMNVSTLELGDSALYLCASSLKLAGGRNEQFFGPGTRLTVL.

This clonotype was counted at least ten times. The V and J genes are TRBV28 and TRBJ2-7; weak D call: TRBD1 (6 bases). With 6 bases removed from V and 0 bases from J, the gap between germline ends came to 15 bases. Germline V lookup: CDR1 MDHEN, CDR2 SYDVKM. CDR3 length equals 15 residues. CDR3 nucleotides: TGTGCCAGCAGATCCCGCGACAGGAGCTCCTACGAGCAGTACTTC. It yields the protein CASRSRDRSSYEQYF. The variable domain in full, completed from reference TRBV28 and TRBJ2-7, reads DVKVTQSSRYLVKRTGEKVFLECVQDMDHENMFWYRQDPGLGLRLIYFSYDVKMKEKGDIPEGYSVSREKKERFSLILESASTNQTSMYLCASRSRDRSSYEQYFGPGTRLTVT.

The chain has TRBV6-5 and TRBJ1-2; 7 positions match TRBD1. Germline V gene data show CDR1 as MNHEY and CDR2 as SVGAGI. The CDR3 contains 14 residues. The junction had 9 bases not matched to a gene; V was cut back by 6 bases and J by 5 bases. CDR3 protein: CASSPTGADYGYTF. The CDR3 DNA follows: TGTGCCAGCAGCCCAACAGGGGCGGATTATGGCTACACCTTC.

This clonotype was picked up many times. This chain uses TRBV9 with TRBJ2-3, with 8 bases lining up with TRBD2. The CDR3 contains 15 residues. CDR1 is SGDLS and CDR2 is YYNGEE in the germline V gene. Trimming removed 1 base from V and 1 base from J; junction bases left unmatched: 2. CDR3 residues: CASSVSSGGTDTQYF. CDR3 nucleotide sequence: TGTGCCAGCAGCGTAAGTAGCGGGGGCACAGATACGCAGTATTTT.

In the case of this clonotype: This may come from a read error, since a much larger clone is one base off. The chain is built from TRBV3-1 and TRBJ2-7; tentatively, D is TRBD1 (5 bases). This CDR3 has 16 amino acids. Germline lookup yields CDR1 LGHDT and CDR2 YNNKEL (reference sequence). CDR3 DNA sequence: TGTGCCAGCAACCAAGCCATCCAGGGCGGCTCCTACGAGCAGTACTTC. Protein product: CASNQAIQGGSYEQYF.

This clonotype was observed many times. The V gene is TRBV11-2, the J gene TRBJ2-3, with D perhaps matching TRBD1 or TRBD2 (5 bases each). With 4 bases removed from V and 5 bases from J, the gap between germline ends came to 22 bases. There are 17 residues in the CDR3. The germline V gene has CDR1 SGHAT and CDR2 FQNNGV. CDR3 coding DNA: TGTGCCAGCAGCTCCCCCGAGGGGCAGCCTAGGAAAGATACGCAGTATTTT. Translated: CASSSPEGQPRKDTQYF.

The table lists this clonotype with a few counts. The CDR3 nucleotides are TGTGCCAGCAGCGGGGGGACAGGGGTGAATTCACCCCTCCACTTT. It translates to CASSGGTGVNSPLHF. The chain recombines TRBV7-2 with TRBJ1-6; 10 bases map to TRBD1. With V trimmed by 5 bases and J by 7 bases, 5 bases remained unmatched. Germline CDR1 SGHTA, CDR2 FQGNSA. The CDR3 runs 15 residues.

This clonotype was recorded many times. The chain recombines TRBV5-1 with TRBJ2-7, with D perhaps TRBD1 (6 bases). V was pared by 1 base and J by 1 base, with 9 bases between. Germline values: CDR1 SGHRS, CDR2 YFSETQ. The CDR3 spans 14 residues. CDR3 loop: CASSLSGQSYEQYF. The CDR3 DNA reads TGCGCCAGCAGCTTGAGCGGACAGTCCTACGAGCAGTACTTC.

The chain combines TRBV5-5 with TRBJ1-4; perhaps TRBD1 as D (6 bases). V was pared by 4 bases and J by 8 bases, with 18 bases between. The CDR3 length is 15 residues. Looked up from germline, CDR1 is SGHKS and CDR2 is YYEKEE (reference sequence). The DNA of the CDR3 is TGTGCCAGCAGCGGACGGGGGGCGTGGAGAGAAAAACTGTTTTTT. Translating it yields CASSGRGAWREKLFF.

This clonotype was detected ten times or more. The chain employs TRBV20-1 and TRBJ2-6; D may be TRBD1 (5 bases). Trimming took 6 bases from V and 0 from J, leaving 12 bases between them. There are 15 residues in the CDR3. Germline CDR1 is DFQATT and CDR2 is SNEGSKA (reference sequence). The CDR3 spells CSAPLQGSGANVLTF. CDR3 nucleotides: TGCAGTGCCCCACTCCAGGGCTCTGGGGCCAACGTCCTGACTTTC.

In the case of this clonotype: An end of the junction differs from the germline gene, which may be a read error. The chain is built from TRBV27 and TRBJ2-7; D could derive from TRBD1 or TRBD2 (7 bases each). The CDR3 length is 16 residues. The germline V gene encodes CDR1 MNHEY and CDR2 SMNVEV (reference sequence). The CDR3 nucleotides read TGTGCCAGCAATTTAGGGAGGGGGCCGAAGTCCTACGAGCAGTACTTC. The encoded protein is CASNLGRGPKSYEQYF.

This clonotype showed up many times. This CDR3 reads CASSLAGGPAGEQFF. CDR3 bases: TGTGCCAGCAGCCTAGCGGGGGGGCCAGCGGGTGAGCAGTTCTTC. This chain links TRBV12-3 or TRBV12-4 with TRBJ2-1; 12 bases agree with TRBD2. V trimming: 6 bases; J trimming: 9 bases; junction bases outside the gene matches: 9. This CDR3 spans 15 amino acids.

Comment on this clonotype: It may be a read error: a sequence one base away is much more abundant. The chain carries TRBV12-3 or TRBV12-4 and TRBJ1-6; D may be TRBD1 (5 bases). Trimming took 6 bases from V and 12 from J, leaving 24 bases between them. This CDR3 is built from 16 residues. This CDR3 is CASSNMGQNPAKPLHF. The CDR3 DNA reads as TGTGCCAGCAGCAATATGGGGCAGAACCCCGCTAAACCCCTCCACTTT.

There are a few counts of this clonotype. The J gene is TRBJ2-3, the V gene TRBV5-1; 9 positions agree with TRBD2. This CDR3 has 14 amino acids. Trimming at V came to 4 bases and at J to 3 bases, leaving 3 bases not matched to a gene. Looked up from germline, CDR1 is SGHRS and CDR2 is YFSETQ. CDR3 in amino acids: CASSPSGGTDTQYF. Here the CDR3 DNA reads TGCGCCAGCAGCCCGAGCGGGGGGACAGATACGCAGTATTTT.

Many counts were recorded for this clonotype. The rearrangement uses TRBV4-1 and TRBJ2-1, with TRBD2 identical over 14 bases. Per germline, CDR1 MGHRA and CDR2 YSYEKL. The CDR3 is 14 residues long. The trim removed 3 bases at V and 10 bases at J, leaving 2 bases unmatched. The CDR3 nucleotides are TGCGCCAGCAGCCAGGGACTAGCGGGAGTCGAGCAGTTCTTC. It specifies CASSQGLAGVEQFF.

As for this clonotype: Without the conserved terminal phenylalanine or tryptophan, this CDR3 likely stems from a read error. This chain connects TRBV5-1 to TRBJ2-7; TRBD2 aligns across 12 bases. The CDR3 runs to 17 residues. Germline V CDR1 and CDR2: SGHRS, YFSETQ. The CDR3 coding sequence is TGCGCCAGCAGCCCGCGGACTAGCGGGAATATCGACTACAAGCAGTACTAC. Translating gives CASSPRTSGNIDYKQYY.

The rearrangement uses TRBV7-9 and TRBJ1-1; D gene uncertain. Germline loops: CDR1 SEHNR, CDR2 FQNEAQ (reference sequence). The CDR3 spans 16 residues. V was pared by 6 bases and J by 3 bases, with 20 bases between. The CDR3 protein is CASRRNQNPGDTEAFF. The CDR3 bases are TGTGCCAGCAGACGTAATCAGAATCCGGGCGACACTGAAGCTTTCTTT.

This clonotype was seen many times. The gene calls are TRBV20-1 and TRBJ2-1; 11 positions match TRBD2. Germline assignment: CDR1 DFQATT and CDR2 SNEGSKA (reference sequence). This CDR3 is 15 amino acids long. J gave up 7 bases and V 5 bases, and 10 bases lay outside the gene matches. CDR3 nucleotides: TGCAGTGCTCAAGAACTAGCGGGAGTTAGGAATGAGCAGTTCTTC. It encodes CSAQELAGVRNEQFF.